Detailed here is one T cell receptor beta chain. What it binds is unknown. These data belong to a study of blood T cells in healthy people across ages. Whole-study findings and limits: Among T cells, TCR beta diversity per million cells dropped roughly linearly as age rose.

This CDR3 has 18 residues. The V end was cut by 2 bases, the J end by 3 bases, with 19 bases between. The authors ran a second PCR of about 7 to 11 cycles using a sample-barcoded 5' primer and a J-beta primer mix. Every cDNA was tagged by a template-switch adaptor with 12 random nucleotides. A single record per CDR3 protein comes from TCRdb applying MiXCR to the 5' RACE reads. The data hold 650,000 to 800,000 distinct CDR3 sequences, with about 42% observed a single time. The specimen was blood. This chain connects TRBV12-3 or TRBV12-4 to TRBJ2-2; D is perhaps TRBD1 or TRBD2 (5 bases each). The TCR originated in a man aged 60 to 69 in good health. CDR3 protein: CASSLRWGNTWDTGELFF. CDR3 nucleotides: TGTGCCAGCAGTTTAAGGTGGGGGAACACCTGGGACACCGGGGAGCTGTTTTTT.